The subject of this entry is one TCR beta chain. The antigen is unknown. In germline, CDR1 is ENHRY, CDR2 SYGVKD. The CDR3 length is 12 residues. The V end lost 10 bases, the J end lost 6 bases, and 16 bases lay between the germline ends. The entry originates in a study of OX40 agonist ivuxolimab in advanced cancers. Study-level background: All patients had ivuxolimab intravenously every 2 weeks at 0.01 to 10 mg/kg. Each dose-escalation patient presented with hepatocellular carcinoma, melanoma, renal cell or head and neck cancer. Overall study findings and caveats: Clonal expansion from baseline to week 6 occurred in both CD4+ and CD8+ T cells.

Data came from immunoSEQ multiplex PCR; TCRdb stores just in-frame clones and leaves some out. The profile shows 20,000 to 25,000 clones, around 76% of them singletons. The clonotype originates from an adult with an advanced solid tumor such as melanoma, head and neck, liver or kidney cancer. The sample consisted of CD4+ or CD8+ T cells sorted from blood, taken in a trial of the OX40 agonist ivuxolimab. V is TRBV10-3 and J is TRBJ2-7; D unresolved. The DNA for the CDR3 is TGTGCCACCCGGTCGGGTTTAAGCGAGCAGTACTTC. It is translated as CATRSGLSEQYF.